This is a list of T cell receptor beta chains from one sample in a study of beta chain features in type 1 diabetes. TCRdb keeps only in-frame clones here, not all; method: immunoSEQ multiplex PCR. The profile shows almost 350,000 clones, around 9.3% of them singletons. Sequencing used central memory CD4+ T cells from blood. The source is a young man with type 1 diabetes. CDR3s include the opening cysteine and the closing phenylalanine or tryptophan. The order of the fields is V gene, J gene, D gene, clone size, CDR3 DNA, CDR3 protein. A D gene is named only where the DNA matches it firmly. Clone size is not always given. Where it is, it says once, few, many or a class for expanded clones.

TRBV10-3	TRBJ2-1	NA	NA	TGTGCCATCAGTGAGATTGGCCAACGGGGGCAGTTCTTC	CAISEIGQRGQFF
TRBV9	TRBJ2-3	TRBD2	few	TGTGCCAGCACCGTCCCTCCCGGGACTAGCGGGGGGCGGAGCACAGATACGCAGTATTTT	CASTVPPGTSGGRSTDTQYF
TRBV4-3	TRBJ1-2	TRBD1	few	TGCGCCAGCAGCCAAGAGGGGAAAGGGACAGGGGCTAACTATGGCTACACCTTC	CASSQEGKGTGANYGYTF
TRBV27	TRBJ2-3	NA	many	TGTGCCAGCAGCCCCCAGAAGGGCTCAATCACAGATACGCAGTATTTT	CASSPQKGSITDTQYF
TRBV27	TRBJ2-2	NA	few	TGTGCCAGCAGTTTTCAGAGAGGTGGTACCGGGGAGCTGTTTTTT	CASSFQRGGTGELFF
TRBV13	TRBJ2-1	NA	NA	TGTGCCAGCAGCCCCATTAACGGGCACAATGAGCAGTTCTTC	CASSPINGHNEQFF
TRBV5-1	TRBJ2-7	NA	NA	TGCGCCAGCAGCTTGATGGGGGAACTTAACGAGCAGTACTTC	CASSLMGELNEQYF
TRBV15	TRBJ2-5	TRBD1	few	TGTGCCACCAGCAGAGATTATGGGACAGGGAAACGAGAGACCCAGTACTTC	CATSRDYGTGKRETQYF
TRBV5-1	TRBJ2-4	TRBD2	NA	TGCGCCAGCAGCTTGCACTGGACTAGCGGGGAAGCCAAAAACATTCAGTACTTC	CASSLHWTSGEAKNIQYF
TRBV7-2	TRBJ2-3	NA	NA	TGTGCCAGCAGCCAAGGAGGGGTTAGCACAGATACGCAGTATTTT	CASSQGGVSTDTQYF
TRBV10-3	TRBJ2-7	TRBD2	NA	TGTGCCATCTCGGAACGGGGGGAACGCGAGCAGTACTTC	CAISERGEREQYF
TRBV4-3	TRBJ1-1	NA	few	TGCGCCAGCAGCCAAGGGGTGCGGACTGAAGCTTTCTTT	CASSQGVRTEAFF
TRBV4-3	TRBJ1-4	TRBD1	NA	TGCGCCAGCAGCCGACTACCCGGGACAGGGGTCGAAAAACTGTTTTTT	CASSRLPGTGVEKLFF
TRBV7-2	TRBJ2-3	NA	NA	TGTGCCAGCAGCCAGCGGGATACGCAGTATTTT	CASSQRDTQYF
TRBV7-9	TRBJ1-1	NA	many	TGTGCCAGCAGCCAAGCTTTGGGGGTGAACACTGAAGCTTTCTTT	CASSQALGVNTEAFF
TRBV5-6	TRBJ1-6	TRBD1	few	TGTGCCAGCAGCCCACAGACAGGGGAACCTAACTCACCCCTCCACTTT	CASSPQTGEPNSPLHF